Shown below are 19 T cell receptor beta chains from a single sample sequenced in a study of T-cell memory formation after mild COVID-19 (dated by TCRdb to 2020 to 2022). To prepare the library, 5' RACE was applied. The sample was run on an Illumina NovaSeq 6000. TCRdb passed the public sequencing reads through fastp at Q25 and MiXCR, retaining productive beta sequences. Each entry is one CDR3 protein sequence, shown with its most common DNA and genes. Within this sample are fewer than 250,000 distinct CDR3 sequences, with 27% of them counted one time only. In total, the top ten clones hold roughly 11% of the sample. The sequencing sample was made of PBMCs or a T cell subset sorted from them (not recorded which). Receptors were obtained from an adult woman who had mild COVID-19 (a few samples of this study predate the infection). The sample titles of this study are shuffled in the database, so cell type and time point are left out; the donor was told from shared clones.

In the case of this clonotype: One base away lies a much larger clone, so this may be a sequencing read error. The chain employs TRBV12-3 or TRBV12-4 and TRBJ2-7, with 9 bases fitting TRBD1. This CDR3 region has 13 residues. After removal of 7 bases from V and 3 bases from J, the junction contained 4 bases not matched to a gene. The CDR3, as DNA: TGTGCCAGCACCCCGGGACAGGGCTACGAGCAGTACTTC. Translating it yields CASTPGQGYEQYF.

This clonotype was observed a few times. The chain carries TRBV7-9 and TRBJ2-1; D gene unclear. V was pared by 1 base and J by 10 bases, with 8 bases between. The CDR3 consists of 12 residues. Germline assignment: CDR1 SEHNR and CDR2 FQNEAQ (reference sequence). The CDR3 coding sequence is TGTGCCAGCAGCTTAGGTAATTCCGAGCAGTTCTTC. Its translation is CASSLGNSEQFF. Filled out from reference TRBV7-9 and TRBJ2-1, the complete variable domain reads DTGVSQNPRHKITKRGQNVTFRCDPISEHNRLYWYRQTLGQGPEFLTYFQNEAQLEKSRLLSDRFSAERPKGSFSTLEIQRTEQGDSAMYLCASSLGNSEQFFGPGTRLTVL.

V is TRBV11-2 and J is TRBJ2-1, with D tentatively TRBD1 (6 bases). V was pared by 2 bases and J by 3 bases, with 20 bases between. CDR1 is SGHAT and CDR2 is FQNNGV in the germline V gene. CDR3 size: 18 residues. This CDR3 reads CASSLTPKDRSSYNEQFF. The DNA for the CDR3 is TGTGCCAGCAGCTTAACCCCGAAGGACAGATCCAGCTACAATGAGCAGTTCTTC.

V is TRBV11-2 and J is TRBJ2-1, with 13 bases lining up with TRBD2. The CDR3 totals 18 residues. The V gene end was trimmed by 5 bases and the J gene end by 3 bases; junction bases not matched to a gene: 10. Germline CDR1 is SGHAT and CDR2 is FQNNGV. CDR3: CASSPGTSGAILYNEQFF. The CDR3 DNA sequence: TGTGCCAGCAGCCCTGGGACTAGCGGGGCCATCCTCTACAATGAGCAGTTCTTC.

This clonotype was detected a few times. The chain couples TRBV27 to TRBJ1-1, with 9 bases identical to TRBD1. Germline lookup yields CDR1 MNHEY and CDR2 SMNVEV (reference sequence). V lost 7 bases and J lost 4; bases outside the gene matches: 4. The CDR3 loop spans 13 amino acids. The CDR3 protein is CASKGQGLTEAFF. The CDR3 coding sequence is TGTGCCAGCAAGGGACAGGGACTCACTGAAGCTTTCTTT.

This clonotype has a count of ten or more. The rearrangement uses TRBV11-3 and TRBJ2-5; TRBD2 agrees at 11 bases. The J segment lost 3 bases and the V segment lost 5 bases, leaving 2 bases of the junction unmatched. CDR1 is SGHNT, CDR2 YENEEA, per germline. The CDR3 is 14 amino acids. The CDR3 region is CASSPGLAEETQYF. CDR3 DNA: TGTGCCAGCAGCCCGGGACTAGCGGAAGAGACCCAGTACTTC.

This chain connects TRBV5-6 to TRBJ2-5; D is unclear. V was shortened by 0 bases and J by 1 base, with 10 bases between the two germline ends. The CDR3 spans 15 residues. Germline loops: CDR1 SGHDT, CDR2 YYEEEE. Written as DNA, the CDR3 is TGTGCCAGCAGCTTGGTACGGGCGACCCAAGAGACCCAGTACTTC. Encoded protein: CASSLVRATQETQYF.

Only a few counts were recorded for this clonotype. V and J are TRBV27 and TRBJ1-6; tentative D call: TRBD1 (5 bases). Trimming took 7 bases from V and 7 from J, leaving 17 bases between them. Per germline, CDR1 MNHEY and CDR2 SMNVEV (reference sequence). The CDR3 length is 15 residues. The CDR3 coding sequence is TGTGCCAGCACGCGGTGGGAGGGGAAAAATTCACCCCTCCACTTT. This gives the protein CASTRWEGKNSPLHF.

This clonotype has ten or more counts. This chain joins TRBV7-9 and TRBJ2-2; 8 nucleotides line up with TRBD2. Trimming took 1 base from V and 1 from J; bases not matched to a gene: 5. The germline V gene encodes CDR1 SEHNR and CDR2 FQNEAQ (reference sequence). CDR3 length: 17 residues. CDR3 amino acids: CASSLGLLAGNTGELFF. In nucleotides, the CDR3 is TGTGCCAGCAGCTTAGGACTGCTAGCGGGGAACACCGGGGAGCTGTTTTTT.

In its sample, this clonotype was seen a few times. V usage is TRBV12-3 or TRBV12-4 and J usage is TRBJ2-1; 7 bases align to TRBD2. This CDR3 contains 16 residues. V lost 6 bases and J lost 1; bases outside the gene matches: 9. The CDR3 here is CASSPVKAGSYNEQFF. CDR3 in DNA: TGTGCCAGCAGCCCCGTCAAAGCGGGGTCCTACAATGAGCAGTTCTTC.

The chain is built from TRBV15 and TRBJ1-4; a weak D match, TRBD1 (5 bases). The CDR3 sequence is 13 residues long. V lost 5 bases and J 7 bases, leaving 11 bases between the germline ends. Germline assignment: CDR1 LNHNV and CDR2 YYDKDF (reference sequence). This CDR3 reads CATSRDRGEKLFF. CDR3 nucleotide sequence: TGTGCCACCAGCCGTGACAGAGGTGAAAAACTGTTTTTT.

The CDR3 here is CASSLFMGGATDTQYF. In DNA, the CDR3 is TGCGCCAGCAGCTTATTTATGGGCGGGGCCACAGATACGCAGTATTTT. The chain combines TRBV5-1 with TRBJ2-3; a possible D gene is TRBD2 (6 bases). Trimming cost V 2 bases and J 2 bases, with 15 bases left between them. CDR1 and CDR2 (germline): SGHRS, YFSETQ. The CDR3 sequence is 16 residues long.

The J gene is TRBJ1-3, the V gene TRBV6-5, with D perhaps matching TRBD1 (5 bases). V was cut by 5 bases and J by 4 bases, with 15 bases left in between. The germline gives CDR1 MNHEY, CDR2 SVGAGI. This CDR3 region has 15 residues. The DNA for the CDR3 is TGTGCCAGCAGTCGTGCCGGACACCCCGGAAACACCATATATTTT. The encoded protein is CASSRAGHPGNTIYF.

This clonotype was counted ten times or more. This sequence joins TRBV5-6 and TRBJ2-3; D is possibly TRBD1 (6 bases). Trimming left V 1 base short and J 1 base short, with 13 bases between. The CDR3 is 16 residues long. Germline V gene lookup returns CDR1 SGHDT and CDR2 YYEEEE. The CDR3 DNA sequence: TGTGCCAGCAGCTTGACAGGGAGTATTGGCACAGATACGCAGTATTTT. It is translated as CASSLTGSIGTDTQYF.

The CDR3 coding sequence is TGCGCCAGCAGCCAGTGGGACAGCCCGAACACTGAAGCTTTCTTT. It translates to CASSQWDSPNTEAFF. This sequence joins TRBV4-1 and TRBJ1-1; 7 bases fit TRBD1. J was trimmed by 1 base and V by 3 bases; bases with no gene match: 5. This CDR3 spans 15 amino acids. CDR1 MGHRA and CDR2 YSYEKL come from the germline V gene.

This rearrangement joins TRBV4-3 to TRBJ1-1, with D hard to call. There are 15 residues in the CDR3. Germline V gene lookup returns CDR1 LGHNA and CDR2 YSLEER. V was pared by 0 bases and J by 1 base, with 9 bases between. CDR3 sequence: CASSQDSAGNTEAFF. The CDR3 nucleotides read TGCGCCAGCAGCCAAGATTCGGCTGGGAACACTGAAGCTTTCTTT.

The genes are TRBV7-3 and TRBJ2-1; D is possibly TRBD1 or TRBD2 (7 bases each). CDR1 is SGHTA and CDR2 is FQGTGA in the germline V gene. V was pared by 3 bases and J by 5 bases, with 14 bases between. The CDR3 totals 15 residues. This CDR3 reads CASSFQGGYNNEQFF. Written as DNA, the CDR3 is TGTGCCAGCAGCTTTCAGGGGGGGTACAACAATGAGCAGTTCTTC.

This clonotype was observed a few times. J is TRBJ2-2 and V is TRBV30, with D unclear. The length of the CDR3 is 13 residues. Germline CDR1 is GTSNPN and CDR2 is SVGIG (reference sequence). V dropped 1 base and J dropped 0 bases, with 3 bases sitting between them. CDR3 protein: CAWSATNTGELFF. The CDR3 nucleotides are TGTGCCTGGAGTGCCACGAACACCGGGGAGCTGTTTTTT.

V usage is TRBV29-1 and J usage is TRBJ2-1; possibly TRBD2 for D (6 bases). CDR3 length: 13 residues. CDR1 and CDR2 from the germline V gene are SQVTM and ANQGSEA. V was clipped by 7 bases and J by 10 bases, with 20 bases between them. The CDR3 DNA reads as TGCAGCGCCCGAGGCTGGGGGGATGGCGAGCAGTTCTTC. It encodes CSARGWGDGEQFF.